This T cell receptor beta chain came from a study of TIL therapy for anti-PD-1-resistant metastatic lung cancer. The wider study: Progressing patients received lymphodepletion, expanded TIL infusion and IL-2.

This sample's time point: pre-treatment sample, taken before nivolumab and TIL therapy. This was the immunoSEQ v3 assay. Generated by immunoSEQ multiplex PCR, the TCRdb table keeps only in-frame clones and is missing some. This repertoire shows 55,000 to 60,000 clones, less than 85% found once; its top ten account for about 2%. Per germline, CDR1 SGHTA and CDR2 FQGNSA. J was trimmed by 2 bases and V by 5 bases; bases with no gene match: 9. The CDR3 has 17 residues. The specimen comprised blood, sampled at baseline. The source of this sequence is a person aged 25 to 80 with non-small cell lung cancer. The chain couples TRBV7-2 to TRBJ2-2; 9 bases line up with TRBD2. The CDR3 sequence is CASSRIAGVTNTGELFF. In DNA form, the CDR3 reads TGTGCCAGCAGCCGGATAGCGGGAGTTACCAACACCGGGGAGCTGTTTTTT.